These 4 T cell receptor beta chains were sequenced from one sample in a study of T-cell reconstitution after alpha-beta-depleted transplantation in children. The study, taken as a whole, reports: One year post-transplant, T-cell counts and diversity were largely derived from T cells produced anew.

Their target antigens are unknown. Researchers prepared the TCRbeta library using unique molecular identifiers, the study reports. MiXCR, run by TCRdb on the PCR reads, gives a single entry per CDR3 protein. The profile shows a few hundred thousand distinct CDR3 sequences, 6% to 10% of them singletons. The material was peripheral blood, obtained 360 days after TCRalphabeta/CD19-depleted stem cell transplant. These receptors originate from a female patient aged 2-9 years who had a stem cell transplant for Fanconi anemia, so the T cells may come from the graft donor.

This clonotype was seen a handful of times. V is TRBV4-1 and J is TRBJ1-2; 11 bases are shared with TRBD1. Germline CDR1 is MGHRA and CDR2 is YSYEKL. Trimming cost V 4 bases and J 7 bases; bases outside gene matches: 2. The CDR3 loop spans 13 amino acids. In nucleotides, the CDR3 is TGCGCCAGCAGCCGGACAGGGGGCGGTGGCTACACCTTC. Protein product: CASSRTGGGGYTF.

This clonotype was seen at least ten times. V gene TRBV20-1 combines with J gene TRBJ1-3; TRBD1 is a possible D gene (5 bases). V was trimmed by 6 bases and J by 0 bases, leaving 18 bases between them. CDR1 DFQATT and CDR2 SNEGSKA come from the germline V gene (reference sequence). The CDR3 is made up of 16 amino acids. CDR3 coding DNA: TGCAGTGCCCCCCGGGACGGCCGACGCTCTGGAAACACCATATATTTT. It specifies CSAPRDGRRSGNTIYF.

This clonotype occurred many times. This chain connects TRBV7-6 to TRBJ2-1; 8 bases align to TRBD1. The germline V gene has CDR1 SGHVS and CDR2 FNYEAQ. The CDR3 spans 15 residues. Trimming removed 5 bases from V and 10 bases from J; junction bases left unmatched: 13. In DNA form, the CDR3 reads TGTGCCAGCAGCCCTCGATACAGGGGGATAAACGAGCAGTTCTTC. This codes for CASSPRYRGINEQFF.

This clonotype occurred a few times. The chain links TRBV5-1 to TRBJ2-5; 11 bases match TRBD2. Germline V gene sequence: CDR1 SGHRS, CDR2 YFSETQ. This CDR3 is built from 17 residues. Germline trimming cut 3 bases from V and 4 bases from J; bases unmatched to any gene: 11. The CDR3 protein is CASSSGTSGWGAETQYF. Written as DNA, the CDR3 is TGCGCCAGCAGCTCAGGGACTAGCGGATGGGGTGCAGAGACCCAGTACTTC. Full variable domain (remainder filled in from reference TRBV5-1 and TRBJ2-5): KAGVTQTPRYLIKTRGQQVTLSCSPISGHRSVSWYQQTPGQGLQFLFEYFSETQRNKGNFPGRFSGRQFSNSRSEMNVSTLELGDSALYLCASSSGTSGWGAETQYFGPGTRLLVL.